The T cell receptor beta chain under discussion was sequenced for a study of T cells after yellow fever vaccination. Findings and limits, study-wide: Repertoires obtained by FACS sorting could include abundant clonotypes that entered as contaminants from the bulk population. Weaker in magnitude, the secondary response showed a faster peak on day 5 versus 15.

The CDR3 sequence is 14 residues long. The germline V gene has CDR1 ENHRY and CDR2 SYGVKD. V was cut by 1 base and J by 2 bases, with 8 bases left in between. TCRdb re-called the 5' RACE reads through MiXCR, storing one row per CDR3 protein. The sample carries approximately 340,000 distinct CDR3 sequences, over 8% recorded once. This clonotype was counted between two and nine times. No antigen is known for it. This chain links TRBV10-3 with TRBJ2-5, with D uncertain. The source material was PBMCs, sampled on the day of the first yellow fever vaccination. This TCR came from a man aged 18 to 29 who received the YFV17D yellow fever vaccine. The CDR3 loop reads CAISEFRAQETQYF. The CDR3 nucleotides are TGTGCCATCAGTGAGTTTCGGGCGCAAGAGACCCAGTACTTC.